The present entry profiles one T cell receptor beta chain with its context. A junction boundary mismatches the germline segment, possibly from a read error. This sample was included in a study of T cells in Graves' hyperthyroidism and ophthalmopathy. The CDR3 regions of TCR beta were amplified from RNA transcripts. Initially, a first-round RT-PCR of the TCR CDR3 employed the HTBI primer set. TCRdb redid the calling of the multiplex PCR reads with MiXCR, one entry per CDR3 protein. In the table there are around 700,000 distinct CDR3 sequences, 35% of which are singletons. The germline gives CDR1 MNHNS, CDR2 SASEGT. CDR3 length equals 17 residues. Researchers defined stable Graves' hyperthyroidism as no ophthalmopathy progression within 18 months. Diagnoses were established using clinical symptoms, serum thyroxine and TRAb, thyroid ultrasound and orbital computed tomography.

Sequenced input: blood. The sequence came from a woman aged 40 to 50 with Graves' hyperthyroidism. V is TRBV6-1 and J is TRBJ2-7; D gene uncertain. DNA for the CDR3: TGTGCCAGCAGAAAAGAAAATTTTGGTCAGAGCTCCTGCGAGCAGTACTTC. It is translated as CASRKENFGQSSCEQYF.